The present T cell receptor beta chain was sequenced within a study of T cell repertoires in cytomegalovirus infection. Overall study context: Recently identified HLA-C-restricted and well-studied HLA-B-restricted CMV epitopes were used. Indications came from public TCR beta signatures; they pointed to CMV infection and to a matching HLA type.

In this sample, this clonotype turned up a few times. The antigen is undetermined. V shed 2 bases and J shed 8 bases, with 9 bases lying between them. The CDR3 sequence is 12 residues long. Each CDR3 protein gets one entry after TCRdb re-called the reads with MiXCR. The sample includes 70,000 to 95,000 distinct CDR3 sequences, 25% to 30% seen only once; the top ten take about 65%. This receptor was obtained from a human donor in good health (CMV status not recorded). Some clones in this sample may be carry-over from other donors' samples. J is TRBJ1-2 and V is TRBV12-3 or TRBV12-4; D uncertain. The sample in question was CD8+ T cells from cultured PBMCs, obtained from culture after CMV antigen stimulation. The CDR3 is CASSLSRIGYTF. In nucleotides, the CDR3 is TGTGCCAGCAGTTTATCGAGGATCGGCTACACCTTC.